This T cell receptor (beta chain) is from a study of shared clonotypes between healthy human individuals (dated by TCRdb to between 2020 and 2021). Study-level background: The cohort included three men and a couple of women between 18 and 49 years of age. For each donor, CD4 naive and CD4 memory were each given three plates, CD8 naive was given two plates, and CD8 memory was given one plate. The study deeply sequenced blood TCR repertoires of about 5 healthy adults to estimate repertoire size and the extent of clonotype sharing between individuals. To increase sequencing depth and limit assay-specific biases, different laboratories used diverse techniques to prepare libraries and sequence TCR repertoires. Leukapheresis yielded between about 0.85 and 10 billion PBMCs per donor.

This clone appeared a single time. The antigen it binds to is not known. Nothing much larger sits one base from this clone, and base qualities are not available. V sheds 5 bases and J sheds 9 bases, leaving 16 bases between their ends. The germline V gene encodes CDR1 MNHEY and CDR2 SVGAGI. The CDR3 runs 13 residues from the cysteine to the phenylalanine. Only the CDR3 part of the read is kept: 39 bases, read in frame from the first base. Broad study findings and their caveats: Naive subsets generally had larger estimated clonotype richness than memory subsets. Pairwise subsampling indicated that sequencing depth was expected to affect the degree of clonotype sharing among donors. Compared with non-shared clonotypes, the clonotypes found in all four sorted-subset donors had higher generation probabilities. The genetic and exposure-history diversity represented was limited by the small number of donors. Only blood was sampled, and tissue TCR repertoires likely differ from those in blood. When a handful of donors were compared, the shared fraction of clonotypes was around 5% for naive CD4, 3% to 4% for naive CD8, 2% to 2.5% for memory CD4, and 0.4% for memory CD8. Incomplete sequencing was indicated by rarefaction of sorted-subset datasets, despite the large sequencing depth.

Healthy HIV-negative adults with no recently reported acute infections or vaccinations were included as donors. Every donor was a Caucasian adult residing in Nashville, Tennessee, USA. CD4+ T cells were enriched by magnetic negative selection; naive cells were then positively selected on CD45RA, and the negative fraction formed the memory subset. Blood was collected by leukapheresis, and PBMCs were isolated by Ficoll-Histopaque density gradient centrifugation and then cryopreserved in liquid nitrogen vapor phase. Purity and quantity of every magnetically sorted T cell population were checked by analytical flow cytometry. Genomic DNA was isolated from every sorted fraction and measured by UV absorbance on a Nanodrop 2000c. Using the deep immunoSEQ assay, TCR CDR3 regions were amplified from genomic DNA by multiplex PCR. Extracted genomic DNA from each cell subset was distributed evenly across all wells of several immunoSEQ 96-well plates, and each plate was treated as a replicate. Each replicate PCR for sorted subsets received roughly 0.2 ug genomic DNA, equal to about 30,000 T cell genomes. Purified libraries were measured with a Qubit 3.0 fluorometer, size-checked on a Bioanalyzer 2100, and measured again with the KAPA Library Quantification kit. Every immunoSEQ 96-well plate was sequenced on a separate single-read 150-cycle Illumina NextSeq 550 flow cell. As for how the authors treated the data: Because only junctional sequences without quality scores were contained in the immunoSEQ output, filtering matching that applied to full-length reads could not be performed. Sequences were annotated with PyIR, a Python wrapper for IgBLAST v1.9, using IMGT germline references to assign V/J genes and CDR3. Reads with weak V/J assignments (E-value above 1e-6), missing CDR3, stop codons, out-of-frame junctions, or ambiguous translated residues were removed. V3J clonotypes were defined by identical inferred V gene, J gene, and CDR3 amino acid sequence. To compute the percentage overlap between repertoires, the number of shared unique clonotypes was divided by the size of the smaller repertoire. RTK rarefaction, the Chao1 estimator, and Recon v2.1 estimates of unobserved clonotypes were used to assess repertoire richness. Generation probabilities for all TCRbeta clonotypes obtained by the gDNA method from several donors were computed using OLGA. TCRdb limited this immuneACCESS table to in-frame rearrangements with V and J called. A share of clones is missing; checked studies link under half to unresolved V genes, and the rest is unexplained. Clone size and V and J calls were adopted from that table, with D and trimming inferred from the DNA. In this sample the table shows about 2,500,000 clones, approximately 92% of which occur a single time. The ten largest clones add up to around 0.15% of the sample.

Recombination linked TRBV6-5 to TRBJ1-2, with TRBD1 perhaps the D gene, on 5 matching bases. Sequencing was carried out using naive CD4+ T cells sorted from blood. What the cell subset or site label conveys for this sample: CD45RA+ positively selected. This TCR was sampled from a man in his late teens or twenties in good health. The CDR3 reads CASSGRIEGSYTF. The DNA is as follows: TGTGCCAGCAGTGGGCGTATTGAGGGGAGCTACACCTTC.